Shown below are 5 T cell receptor beta chains from a single sample sequenced in a study of tumor-infiltrating lymphocytes in primary liver carcinoma. Co-extracted RNA and DNA came from about 20-30 mg of unsorted bulk tissue. With around 520 ng total RNA as template and a constant-region primer, TCR beta cDNA was made. Investigators got TCR beta libraries out of three nested multiplex PCR rounds, done with slightly modified ARM-PCR. The first two PCR rounds used TRBV1-TRBV30 primers with a Cbeta primer, approximately 10 cycles each. TCRdb re-analysed the multiplex PCR reads in MiXCR, keeping a single row per CDR3 protein. This table holds more than 40,000 distinct CDR3 sequences, 60% to 85% found once. Specimen: liver tumor tissue from sampling region 5. Specified subset: tumor region T5, tumor centre. Source of these receptors: a man aged 40-55 years with primary liver carcinoma and hepatitis B virus infection.

The chain employs TRBV12-3 or TRBV12-4 and TRBJ1-2, with 11 bases fitting TRBD1. The CDR3 extends over 15 amino acids. V was clipped by 6 bases and J by 2 bases; unmatched bases: 5. This CDR3 is CASSLGQGANYGYTF. CDR3 sequence (DNA): TGTGCCAGCAGCCTCGGACAGGGGGCAAACTATGGCTACACCTTC.

A note on this clonotype: One junction end does not reproduce the germline sequence, and a read error may be involved. The chain uses TRBV12-3 or TRBV12-4 and TRBJ2-2; D ambiguous. There are 16 residues in the CDR3. CDR3 DNA: TGTGTCAGCAGTTTATACGCATGGTCCAACACCGGGGAGCTGTTTTTT. It encodes CVSSLYAWSNTGELFF.

For this clonotype: Possible read error: a much larger clone is one base away. The chain recombines TRBV13 with TRBJ2-3; 7 nucleotides align to TRBD2. Germline lookup yields CDR1 PRHDT and CDR2 FYEKMQ (reference sequence). CDR3 size: 14 residues. The CDR3 here is CASSLGGLRDTHYF. The DNA for the CDR3 is TGTGCCAGCAGCTTGGGAGGGCTCAGAGATACGCATTATTTT.

On this clonotype itself: At one end, the junction sequence differs from germline, possibly due to a read error. The chain carries TRBV12-3 or TRBV12-4 and TRBJ2-2, with TRBD2 identical over 8 bases. This CDR3 has 12 residues. DNA for the CDR3: TGTGCCAGCGAACGGGGGGGCGGGGAGCTGTCTTTT. Its protein product is CASERGGGELSF.

This clonotype has ten or more counts. V usage is TRBV7-9 and J usage is TRBJ1-4; TRBD1 agrees at 8 bases. The V gene's germline CDR1 is SEHNR and CDR2 FQNEAQ (reference sequence). V was pared by 3 bases and J by 7 bases, with 10 bases of the junction left unmatched. This CDR3 has 16 residues. In nucleotides, the CDR3 is TGTGCCAGCAGCTTCGACTTGGACAGGGTCGGTGAAAAACTGTTTTTT. Amino acid sequence: CASSFDLDRVGEKLFF.